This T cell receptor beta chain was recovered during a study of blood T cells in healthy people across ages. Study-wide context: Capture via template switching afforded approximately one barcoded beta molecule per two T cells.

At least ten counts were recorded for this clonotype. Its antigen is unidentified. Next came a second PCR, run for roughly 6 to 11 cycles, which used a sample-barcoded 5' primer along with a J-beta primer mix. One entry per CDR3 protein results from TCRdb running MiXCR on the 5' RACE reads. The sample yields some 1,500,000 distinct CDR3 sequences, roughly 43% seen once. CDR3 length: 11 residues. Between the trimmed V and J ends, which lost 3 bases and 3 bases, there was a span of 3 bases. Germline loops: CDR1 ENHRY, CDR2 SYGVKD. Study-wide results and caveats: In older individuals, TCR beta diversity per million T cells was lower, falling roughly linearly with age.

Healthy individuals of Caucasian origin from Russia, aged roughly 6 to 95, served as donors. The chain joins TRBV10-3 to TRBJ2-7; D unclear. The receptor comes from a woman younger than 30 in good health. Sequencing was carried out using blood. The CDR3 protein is CAISDNYEQYF. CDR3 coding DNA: TGTGCCATCAGTGACAACTACGAGCAGTACTTC.